This TCR beta chain originates from a study of vaccination effects on CD4 cells after COVID-19. Study details: Sampling occurred a median 72 days post second dose, range 14 to 241. Over 1.5 million PBMC per well were cultured with around 9.1 IU/ml IL-2 and roughly 10 ug/ml peptides.

Culture proceeded for approximately 10 days, and CD4+ T cells were then isolated. Subjects were given two BNT162b2 or mRNA-1273 vaccine doses. A remark on this clone: Its antigen remains unknown.

Germline CDR1 reads LNHDA; CDR2 reads SQIVND (reference sequence). The CDR3 has 15 residues. V was pared by 4 bases and J by 5 bases, with 9 bases of the junction left unmatched. Libraries were prepared by immunoSEQ multiplex PCR; TCRdb keeps only in-frame clonotypes and omits some of them. The sample records approximately 47,000 clones, just over 70% being singletons. Study results and limitations: Infection-derived and vaccine-derived clones contracted markedly late after vaccination. From healthy vaccinees, only 1 of 255 vaccine-induced clones also reacted to common cold coronaviruses.

The TCR sequence derives from a human donor who received a COVID-19 vaccine. The specimen was CD4+ T cells from PBMCs cultured without peptide, collected after COVID-19 vaccination. V gene TRBV19 combines with J gene TRBJ2-7; 9 nucleotides align to TRBD1. CDR3 bases: TGTGCCAGTAGTACCTCCGGGACAGGGATCGACGAGCAGTACTTC. This gives the protein CASSTSGTGIDEQYF.